This T cell receptor (beta chain) is drawn from a study of regulatory T cells in long-lasting Graves disease. Overall study context: Positive TSH receptor antibodies alongside over 5 years of antithyroid drugs were what marked Graves' disease as persistent. Overall study findings and caveats: Persistent disease preferred TRBV28, TRBJ1-2 and TRBJ2-5.

Specified time point: persistent/refractory GD, antithyroid drugs over 5 years with positive TRAb. Generation of the TCR library employed RNA extracted from PBMCs. Collection of peripheral blood (roughly 9.7 milliliters) was done using EDTA tubes. There are many counts of this clonotype. Its antigen is as yet unknown. According to the study, TCR beta libraries were built with iRepertoire HTBI primers and CDR3-region Arm-PCR. TCRdb passed the multiplex PCR reads through MiXCR, listing each CDR3 protein once. The table has some 280,000 distinct CDR3 sequences, around 20% seen once. Trimming took 3 bases from V and 0 from J, leaving 5 bases between them. The germline gives CDR1 DFQATT, CDR2 SNEGSKA (reference sequence). The CDR3 is 12 amino acids.

This sequence joins TRBV20-1 and TRBJ1-1, with D unresolved. The sample was peripheral blood mononuclear cells (PBMCs), taken when the disease was refractory, from a patient treated with antithyroid drugs. This clonotype was sampled from a female donor with Graves disease. The CDR3 region is CSASPMNTEAFF. CDR3 in DNA: TGCAGTGCTAGCCCAATGAACACTGAAGCTTTCTTT.